The 22 T cell receptor beta chains listed next were all sequenced from one sample in a study of T cell changes during pregnancy in multiple sclerosis. Libraries were prepared by immunoSEQ multiplex PCR; TCRdb keeps only in-frame clonotypes and omits some of them. This sample has 40,000 or so clones; about 92% occur once, and the top ten carry 0.95% to 1.5%. The sequencing used peripheral blood, collected before pregnancy. The receptors here all came from a female donor with multiple sclerosis, enrolled in a pregnancy study.

The CDR3 bases are TGTGCCAGCAGCCTCGGGCGGGGGTCAGATACGCAGTATTTT. Its protein is CASSLGRGSDTQYF. The chain joins TRBV7-9 to TRBJ2-3, with 7 bases aligning to TRBD2. With 5 bases clipped from V and 4 bases from J, the junction kept 6 bases outside the gene matches. The CDR3 extends over 14 amino acids. Germline V gene sequence: CDR1 SEHNR, CDR2 FQNEAQ (reference sequence). The entire variable domain, with the rest obtained from reference TRBV7-9 and TRBJ2-3, is as follows: DTGVSQNPRHKITKRGQNVTFRCDPISEHNRLYWYRQTLGQGPEFLTYFQNEAQLEKSRLLSDRFSAERPKGSFSTLEIQRTEQGDSAMYLCASSLGRGSDTQYFGPGTRLTVL.

This clone came up once. The chain is built from TRBV10-3 and TRBJ2-2; 11 bases map to TRBD2. The CDR3 extends over 15 amino acids. V shed 5 bases, J shed 5 bases, and the junction held 4 bases outside the gene matches. Looked up from germline, CDR1 is ENHRY and CDR2 is SYGVKD. This CDR3 reads CAISTGTSGTGELFF. CDR3 nucleotide sequence: TGTGCCATCAGTACCGGGACTAGCGGTACCGGGGAGCTGTTTTTT.

This clone was picked up one time. The J gene is TRBJ2-7, the V gene TRBV6-5; 7 bases are shared with TRBD2. Looked up from germline, CDR1 is MNHEY and CDR2 is SVGAGI. This CDR3 comprises 13 residues. Trimming took 5 bases from V and 5 from J; bases not matched to a gene: 6. CDR3 DNA: TGTGCCAGCAGTACTGGGGAGGGCGACGAGCAGTACTTC. Encoded protein: CASSTGEGDEQYF.

The J gene is TRBJ2-5, the V gene TRBV7-2; 7 positions agree with TRBD2. Germline values: CDR1 SGHTA, CDR2 FQGNSA. The CDR3 is 16 amino acids. The junction had 13 bases not matched to a gene; V was cut back by 4 bases and J by 5 bases. CDR3 sequence (DNA): TGTGCCAGCAGCTGGAAATCTAGCGGTAGTTCCGAGACCCAGTACTTC. This gives the protein CASSWKSSGSSETQYF.

CDR3 in amino acids: CASSPQPLAVSYEQYF. CDR3 in DNA: TGTGCCAGCAGCCCACAACCCCTAGCGGTTTCCTACGAGCAGTACTTC. The chain recombines TRBV7-8 with TRBJ2-7; TRBD2 matches at 7 bases. The V gene's germline CDR1 is SGHVS and CDR2 FQNEAQ. V shed 5 bases, J shed 1 base, and the junction held 11 bases outside the gene matches. The CDR3 is 16 residues long.

The chain employs TRBV4-3 and TRBJ1-4; D remains ambiguous. V shed 0 bases and J shed 10 bases, with 9 bases lying between them. The CDR3 is 13 amino acids. Looked up from germline, CDR1 is LGHNA and CDR2 is YSLEER. The CDR3 region has the DNA TGCGCCAGCAGCCAAGACTCGGGGAGAAAACTGTTTTTT. It yields the protein CASSQDSGRKLFF.

This sequence joins TRBV11-2 and TRBJ1-3; no firm D call. Germline lookup yields CDR1 SGHAT and CDR2 FQNNGV. The CDR3 length is 15 residues. V was shortened by 5 bases and J by 0 bases, with 11 bases between the two germline ends. The CDR3 region is CASSPDRSSGNTIYF. As DNA, the CDR3 is TGTGCCAGCAGCCCAGACCGGAGCTCTGGAAACACCATATATTTT.

DNA for the CDR3: TGCGCCAGCAGCCCGGGGAGGACTGGATACGAGCAGTACTTC. It codes for CASSPGRTGYEQYF. The J gene is TRBJ2-7, the V gene TRBV5-1; the D gene is possibly TRBD2 (6 bases). The V and J ends lost 4 bases and 4 bases respectively, with 15 bases between them. The CDR3 contains 14 residues. Germline loops: CDR1 SGHRS, CDR2 YFSETQ.

The V and J genes are TRBV6-5 and TRBJ1-1, with 8 bases matching TRBD1. The length of the CDR3 is 15 residues. Trimming at V came to 2 bases and at J to 1 base, leaving 3 bases not matched to a gene. The germline V gene has CDR1 MNHEY and CDR2 SVGAGI. The CDR3 reads CASSYPGQGNTEAFF. Written as DNA, the CDR3 is TGTGCCAGCAGTTACCCCGGACAGGGGAACACTGAAGCTTTCTTT.

The V and J genes are TRBV21-1 and TRBJ2-1; TRBD2 was called by the table and not checked on the DNA. TRBV21-1 is tagged as a pseudogene. The CDR3 loop spans 19 amino acids. CDR3 in amino acids: CASSKDPSGRGPLYNEQFF. DNA of the CDR3: TGTGCCAGCAGCAAAGACCCTAGCGGGAGGGGTCCTCTATACAATGAGCAGTTCTTC.

The rearrangement joins TRBV14 to TRBJ2-3; D perhaps matches TRBD1 (5 bases). Germline lookup yields CDR1 SGHDN and CDR2 FVKESK. The CDR3 runs to 17 residues. Trimming removed 4 bases at V and 2 bases at J, with 19 bases between. The DNA of the CDR3 is TGTGCCAGCAGCCCGGCCCCTCGACAGCAGTTCACAGATACGCAGTATTTT. Protein: CASSPAPRQQFTDTQYF.

This chain joins TRBV5-1 and TRBJ2-7; 13 bases are a match to TRBD2. CDR1 is SGHRS, CDR2 YFSETQ, per germline. This CDR3 is 17 amino acids long. V lost 3 bases, J lost 2 bases, and 8 bases stayed unmatched. The CDR3: CASSWGRGTSGTYEQYF. The CDR3 DNA follows: TGCGCCAGCAGCTGGGGCCGCGGGACTAGCGGGACCTACGAGCAGTACTTC.

The chain links TRBV6-6 to TRBJ2-3, with 9 nucleotides matching TRBD1. CDR3 length: 15 amino acids. Germline CDR1 and CDR2: MNHNY and SVGAGI (reference sequence). V shed 2 bases, J shed 3 bases, and the junction held 3 bases outside the gene matches. This chain's CDR3 is CASSYTGGATDTQYF. CDR3 nucleotides: TGTGCCAGCAGTTACACAGGGGGCGCGACAGATACGCAGTATTTT.

V gene TRBV18 combines with J gene TRBJ2-7, with D perhaps TRBD2 (6 bases). V was shortened by 2 bases and J by 6 bases, with 20 bases between the two germline ends. The CDR3 covers 16 residues. CDR1 is KGHSH, CDR2 LQKENI, per germline. Here the CDR3 reads CASSPLGRRDPPEQYF. In DNA form, the CDR3 reads TGTGCCAGCTCACCATTGGGGCGGCGGGATCCTCCCGAGCAGTACTTC. Based on the CDR3 plus reference TRBV18 and TRBJ2-7, the full variable domain is NAGVMQNPRHLVRRRGQEARLRCSPMKGHSHVYWYRQLPEEGLKFMVYLQKENIIDESGMPKERFSAEFPKEGPSILRIQQVVRGDSAAYFCASSPLGRRDPPEQYFGPGTRLTVT.

The chain carries TRBV28 and TRBJ1-1, with D possibly TRBD1 on 5 matching bases. V lost 3 bases, J lost 4 bases, and 15 bases lay in between. The CDR3 length is 15 residues. Germline V CDR1 and CDR2: MDHEN, SYDVKM. The CDR3 is CASSFGQGQPTEAFF. CDR3 nucleotides: TGTGCCAGCAGTTTCGGGCAGGGCCAACCCACTGAAGCTTTCTTT.

This chain joins TRBV5-1 and TRBJ1-5, with TRBD1 matching 11 bases. V trimming: 3 bases; J trimming: 4 bases; junction bases outside the gene matches: 3. The CDR3 spans 15 residues. CDR1 and CDR2 (germline): SGHRS, YFSETQ. The CDR3 sequence is CASSSGDRGNQPQHF. The CDR3 region has the DNA TGCGCCAGCAGCTCCGGGGACAGGGGGAATCAGCCCCAGCATTTT.

The CDR3 is CASRRGGNTEAFF. The CDR3 DNA sequence: TGTGCCAGTAGGAGAGGGGGAAACACTGAAGCTTTCTTT. The chain links TRBV19 to TRBJ1-1; D possibly corresponds to TRBD1 (6 bases). Trimming took 6 bases from V and 2 from J, leaving 10 bases between them. CDR1 LNHDA and CDR2 SQIVND come from the germline V gene (reference sequence). The CDR3 loop spans 13 amino acids.

This chain links TRBV19 with TRBJ1-2; 9 bases fit TRBD1. V lost 9 bases and J lost 1; bases outside the gene matches: 3. The CDR3 loop spans 13 amino acids. Germline V gives CDR1 LNHDA, CDR2 SQIVND (reference sequence). CDR3 residues: CASMDRGNYGYTF. The CDR3 coding sequence is TGTGCCAGCATGGACAGGGGTAACTATGGCTACACCTTC. Full variable domain (remainder filled in from reference TRBV19 and TRBJ1-2): DGGITQSPKYLFRKEGQNVTLSCEQNLNHDAMYWYRQDPGQGLRLIYYSQIVNDFQKGDIAEGYSVSREKKESFPLTVTSAQKNPTAFYLCASMDRGNYGYTFGSGTRLTVV.

The V and J genes are TRBV7-2 and TRBJ2-7; 7 nucleotides agree with TRBD2. This CDR3 comprises 15 residues. Germline V lookup: CDR1 SGHTA, CDR2 FQGNSA. J lost 3 bases, V lost 4 bases, and 9 bases had no gene match. The CDR3 nucleotides read TGTGCCAGCAGCTCTTGGGGCGGGAGAGACTACGAGCAGTACTTC. The encoded protein is CASSSWGGRDYEQYF.

This chain uses TRBV5-4 with TRBJ2-1; 7 nucleotides match TRBD1. The junction had 7 bases not matched to a gene; V was cut back by 4 bases and J by 6 bases. Germline CDR1 reads SGHNT; CDR2 reads YYREEE (reference sequence). The CDR3 is 14 amino acids. CDR3 loop: CASSTRDSFNEQFF. The CDR3 DNA sequence: TGTGCCAGCAGCACCCGGGACAGTTTCAATGAGCAGTTCTTC.

The genes are TRBV9 and TRBJ2-7, with 10 bases that match TRBD2. Germline V gives CDR1 SGDLS, CDR2 YYNGEE. The CDR3 loop spans 16 amino acids. With 4 bases clipped from V and 1 base from J, the junction kept 8 bases outside the gene matches. The CDR3: CASSRLAGVLSYEQYF. CDR3 coding DNA: TGTGCCAGCAGCAGGCTAGCGGGAGTTTTGTCCTACGAGCAGTACTTC.

The gene calls are TRBV5-4 and TRBJ1-3; TRBD1 aligns across 7 bases. CDR3 length equals 15 residues. Germline lookup yields CDR1 SGHNT and CDR2 YYREEE (reference sequence). Trimming removed 4 bases from V and 0 bases from J; junction bases left unmatched: 4. CDR3 sequence reads: CASSPDRASGNTIYF. In DNA form, the CDR3 reads TGTGCCAGCAGCCCTGACAGGGCCTCTGGAAACACCATATATTTT.